The 6 T cell receptor beta chains below were found in one sample sequenced in a study of T cells after yellow fever vaccination. TCRdb fed the 5' RACE reads into MiXCR, producing one record per CDR3 protein. The sample consists of about 260,000 distinct CDR3 sequences, 10% to 15% of them appearing once. This specimen was CD4+ T cells sorted from PBMCs, taken 45 days after the yellow fever booster vaccination. The receptors derive from a man younger than 40 who received the YFV17D yellow fever vaccine.

The genes are TRBV4-3 and TRBJ2-3; D gene unclear. V lost 3 bases and J lost 5, with 9 bases in between. This CDR3 spans 13 amino acids. The germline V gene has CDR1 LGHNA and CDR2 YSLEER. This CDR3 is CASSQAPGDTQYF. DNA of the CDR3: TGCGCCAGCAGCCAGGCCCCGGGAGATACGCAGTATTTT.

The chain recombines TRBV6-2 or TRBV6-3 with TRBJ2-4, with a possible D match to TRBD1 (5 bases). The CDR3 loop spans 13 amino acids. V gave up 5 bases and J gave up 5 bases, with 10 bases separating them. Germline V gene lookup returns CDR1 MNHEY and CDR2 SVGEGT. The CDR3 region has the DNA TGTGCCAGCAGTCAGGGTTTGGAAAACATTCAGTACTTC. Protein sequence: CASSQGLENIQYF.

The chain has TRBV7-2 and TRBJ2-3, with unresolved D. Germline CDR1 SGHTA, CDR2 FQGNSA. The ends were cut back, 10 bases at V and 4 bases at J, with 12 bases in the middle. The CDR3 is made up of 12 amino acids. The chain's CDR3 is CATSTYADTQYF. CDR3 bases: TGTGCCACCTCGACTTACGCAGATACGCAGTATTTT.

The table lists this clonotype with many counts. This chain links TRBV20-1 with TRBJ2-7, with 9 bases aligning to TRBD1. From germline, CDR1 is DFQATT and CDR2 SNEGSKA (reference sequence). This CDR3 is built from 13 residues. The V gene end was trimmed by 6 bases and the J gene end by 3 bases; junction bases not matched to a gene: 6. CDR3 protein: CSAIPGQGYEQYF. CDR3 coding DNA: TGCAGTGCCATCCCGGGACAGGGCTACGAGCAGTACTTC.

The rearrangement uses TRBV9 and TRBJ2-1; maybe TRBD1 (6 bases). CDR3 length: 15 amino acids. Germline CDR1 and CDR2: SGDLS and YYNGEE. V lost 4 bases and J lost 8, with 19 bases in between. This CDR3 is CASSTLGRGGDEQFF. The DNA of the CDR3 is TGTGCCAGCAGCACTCTGGGCAGGGGTGGCGATGAGCAGTTCTTC.

In DNA, the CDR3 is TGTGCCACCAGTGATTTGGAGGGCGGGCAGTTCTTC. Amino acids: CATSDLEGGQFF. The J gene is TRBJ2-1, the V gene TRBV24-1, with D tentatively TRBD2 (5 bases). CDR1 is KGHDR and CDR2 is SFDVKD in the germline V gene. The V gene lost 0 bases and the J gene lost 12 bases, with 8 bases spanning the gap. The CDR3 contains 12 residues.